Listed below are T cell receptor beta chains from one sample, sequenced in a study of sequential checkpoint blockade in melanoma. Sequenced by immunoSEQ multiplex PCR; TCRdb stores in-frame clones only, minus some. The table includes some 40,000 clones, 32% detected once. This material consisted of tumor tissue (inferred from file names), taken from a patient given nivolumab and ipilimumab in sequence. These receptors came from a human donor with melanoma. Each CDR3 is given with its conserved first and last residue. Each record gives: D gene, clone size, V gene, J gene, CDR3 protein. The D gene is left open where the match is weak. Only some rows state a clone size, as once, few, many or a class for expanded clones.

.	.	TRBV10-2	TRBJ2-3	CASSDSQGKGGTDTQYF
.	.	TRBV18	TRBJ2-7	CASSPRISLLYEQYF
.	few	TRBV30	TRBJ2-5	CAMGPGHQETQYF
.	.	TRBV6-8	TRBJ1-5	CASSYTQSANQPQHF
TRBD2	.	TRBV9	TRBJ2-3	CASRVTSGADTQYF
TRBD1	few	TRBV6-8	TRBJ2-2	CAISYPVGTGTGELFF
TRBD1	many	TRBV9	TRBJ2-1	CASSVALVGQGASYNEQFF
.	.	TRBV5-1	TRBJ2-1	CASSLVSSPYNEQFF
.	.	TRBV5-1	TRBJ2-1	CASSLGGWDNEQFF
.	.	TRBV9	TRBJ2-5	CASSGYRFGETQYF
.	.	TRBV25-1	TRBJ2-2	CASSERNTGELFF
TRBD2	.	TRBV19	TRBJ2-3	CASSILAGGRSSTDTQYF
.	many	TRBV12-5	TRBJ2-7	CATRDGYEQYF
TRBD1	few	TRBV11-3	TRBJ2-7	CASSFRDRVDEQYF
.	.	TRBV5-1	TRBJ2-2	CASSSLAVSDAGELFF
TRBD1	few	TRBV30	TRBJ2-1	CAWSVWTGGNEQFF
.	few	TRBV11-3	TRBJ1-1	CASSLDRVGNTEAFF
.	.	TRBV6-8	TRBJ2-3	CASSYSRGDTQYF
.	few	TRBV19	TRBJ1-2	CAIRSPGRGYTF
TRBD1	.	TRBV11-3	TRBJ2-7	CASSPGTGGSYEQYF
.	.	TRBV9	TRBJ1-2	CASSVSGKDGYTF
TRBD1	medium-sized	TRBV9	TRBJ1-1	CASSANEDRPNTEAFF
.	.	TRBV5-1	TRBJ1-1	CASSLVTQLAEAFF
TRBD2	few	TRBV11-3	TRBJ2-1	CASSLDRAGGPRGEQFF
TRBD1	once	TRBV30	TRBJ2-4	CAWGTVNIQYF
.	many	TRBV7-6	TRBJ1-1	CASSLVRINTEAFF
.	few	TRBV6-8	TRBJ2-5	CASSKKGESQYF
.	.	TRBV5-1	TRBJ1-1	CASSKEQGNMNTEAFF
TRBD1	.	TRBV6-8	TRBJ1-1	CAIGDRVGWTEAFF
.	.	TRBV1	TRBJ2-7	CASSQPDRGQGLSSYEQYF
.	.	TRBV5-1	TRBJ2-5	CASSLGLVQETQYF
.	few	TRBV15	TRBJ2-1	CATSRGGKNNEQFF
.	many	TRBV11-3	TRBJ1-4	CASSFTGANEKLFF
TRBD1	.	TRBV29-1	TRBJ2-7	CSVEVRDRGDEQYF
.	few	TRBV6-8	TRBJ2-3	CASSYSTSTDTQYF
TRBD1	.	TRBV30	TRBJ1-5	CAWRGQVGQPQHF
.	.	TRBV28	TRBJ2-3	CASSLAQGTDTQYF
.	many	TRBV7-6	TRBJ1-1	CASIPAPGFREAFF
.	few	TRBV11-3	TRBJ2-3	CASSYFSPGGDTQYF
TRBD2	.	TRBV6-8	TRBJ2-7	CASSYLAAGEQYF
.	.	TRBV28	TRBJ2-7	CASSPDSGPTTYEQYF
.	.	TRBV1	TRBJ1-5	CASSQVLSQPQHF
TRBD1	.	TRBV29-1	TRBJ1-2	CSVAVQGIGGYTF
.	.	TRBV18	TRBJ1-1	CASSPEGGNTEAFF
TRBD2	.	TRBV18	TRBJ2-1	CASSDPGGAYNEQFF
.	.	TRBV19	TRBJ2-1	CASSKGDTQNEQFF
TRBD2	.	TRBV10-3	TRBJ2-3	CAISELGAGGQDTQYF
.	few	TRBV11-3	TRBJ1-4	CASSPATDTLNEKLFF
TRBD1	once	TRBV5-1	TRBJ1-1	CASSSDRAVTEAFF
.	few	TRBV6-8	TRBJ1-2	CASSDGGGGYTF
.	.	TRBV28	TRBJ2-5	CASRDSAGALQETQYF
.	.	TRBV30	TRBJ1-5	CAWSNRALPQHF
.	many	TRBV7-4	TRBJ2-7	CASSLVIPYEQYF
.	many	TRBV9	TRBJ1-3	CASSVSPSGNTIYF
TRBD2	few	TRBV6-8	TRBJ2-7	CASSYSPSGSYEQYF
.	.	TRBV19	TRBJ2-2	CASSIGTLLLTGELFF
.	.	TRBV18	TRBJ1-5	CASSPDRVGQTQHF
TRBD1	.	TRBV11-3	TRBJ2-3	CASSWTGTTDTQYF